Below are 22 T cell receptor beta chains sequenced from a single sample in a study of CXCR3-negative and CXCR3-positive naive CD8 T cells. Antigens for these TCRs are unknown. All TRB cDNA libraries came from 5' RACE performed with UMI labels. TCRdb re-called the 5' RACE reads and shows each CDR3 protein once, DNA omitted. This repertoire comprises about 110,000 distinct CDR3 sequences; its ten largest clones make up 0.38%. Study-level findings and limits: TRB CDR3s of CXCR3-positive naive cells were more hydrophobic than those of CXCR3-negative naive cells.

Sequences were obtained from naive CXCR3+ CD8+ T cells from blood. Subset here: CD45RO-CCR7+CD27+CD95- naive CD8+ T cells expressing CXCR3 (TNR3+). The receptor source for this set is a human donor in good health. Some clones in this sample may be carry-over from other donors' samples.

This chain joins TRBV11-3 and TRBJ1-2; there is no DNA to check the TCRdb D call of TRBD1. Germline V gene sequence: CDR1 SGHNT, CDR2 YENEEA. The CDR3 is 14 amino acids. This chain's CDR3 is CASRPDSPNYGYTF.

The chain is built from TRBV6-6 and TRBJ2-1; TCRdb's D call, TRBD2, is unchecked because there is no DNA. The germline gives CDR1 MNHNY, CDR2 SVGAGI (reference sequence). This CDR3 is 17 amino acids long. CDR3 sequence: CASSSYPGTSVYNEQFF.

This chain uses TRBV5-6 with TRBJ2-7; TCRdb gives TRBD1 as the D gene, but with no DNA this cannot be confirmed. The CDR3 spans 14 residues. The V gene's germline CDR1 is SGHDT and CDR2 YYEEEE. This chain's CDR3 is CASSFGTGGDEQYF.

This chain links TRBV7-6 with TRBJ2-3; the D gene TCRdb calls, TRBD2, cannot be checked with no DNA. Looked up from germline, CDR1 is SGHVS and CDR2 is FNYEAQ. The CDR3 loop spans 14 amino acids. This chain's CDR3 is CASSRKGGTDTQYF.

This chain links TRBV20-1 with TRBJ1-5. The V gene's germline CDR1 is DFQATT and CDR2 SNEGSKA (reference sequence). The CDR3 runs 12 residues. Here the CDR3 reads CSARVSRQPQHF.

The chain joins TRBV7-9 to TRBJ2-7; TCRdb designates TRBD1, a call that cannot be tested without DNA. Germline CDR1 SEHNR, CDR2 FQNEAQ (reference sequence). The CDR3 is 13 residues long. This chain's CDR3 is CASSPTGGSEQYF.

V is TRBV24-1 and J is TRBJ2-1; TCRdb returns TRBD1, unconfirmable since there is no DNA. This CDR3 contains 15 residues. The germline CDR1 and CDR2 sequences are KGHDR and SFDVKD. The CDR3: CATSDRGQVNNEQFF.

This chain links TRBV27 with TRBJ1-1; the TCRdb D gene call, TRBD1, has no DNA to confirm it. The CDR3 has 16 residues. Germline V gene lookup returns CDR1 MNHEY and CDR2 SMNVEV (reference sequence). Here the CDR3 reads CASSLIPGGAYTEAFF.

J is TRBJ1-1 and V is TRBV6-1. This CDR3 is 14 amino acids long. Germline V gives CDR1 MNHNS, CDR2 SASEGT. CDR3 region: CASSESYGVTEAFF.

The V and J genes are TRBV20-1 and TRBJ2-1; absent DNA, TCRdb's TRBD2 call cannot be checked. Per the germline V gene, CDR1 is DFQATT and CDR2 is SNEGSKA (reference sequence). The CDR3 totals 15 residues. CDR3 residues: CSARDVAGGDNEQFF.

The CDR3 spells CASSLGGEGTEAFF. The gene calls are TRBV5-1 and TRBJ1-1. Germline V gives CDR1 SGHRS, CDR2 YFSETQ. The CDR3 totals 14 residues. The full variable domain, with the rest looked up from reference TRBV5-1 and TRBJ1-1, is KAGVTQTPRYLIKTRGQQVTLSCSPISGHRSVSWYQQTPGQGLQFLFEYFSETQRNKGNFPGRFSGRQFSNSRSEMNVSTLELGDSALYLCASSLGGEGTEAFFGQGTRLTVV.

The rearrangement joins TRBV15 to TRBJ2-1; the TCRdb call, TRBD2, lacks DNA for checking. CDR3 length equals 14 residues. The germline V gene encodes CDR1 LNHNV and CDR2 YYDKDF (reference sequence). The CDR3 sequence is CATAEAGTYNEQFF.

The genes are TRBV4-1 and TRBJ2-7; lacking DNA, the TRBD2 call made by TCRdb goes unchecked. The germline CDR1 and CDR2 sequences are MGHRA and YSYEKL. The CDR3 length is 15 residues. The CDR3 sequence: CASSPIAGDSYEQYF.

The CDR3 sequence: CASTRGGNTDTQYF. The chain recombines TRBV28 with TRBJ2-3; TCRdb designates TRBD1, a call that cannot be tested without DNA. The CDR3 length is 14 residues. Germline V gives CDR1 MDHEN, CDR2 SYDVKM.

The chain links TRBV5-1 to TRBJ2-7; TCRdb calls TRBD1, which cannot be checked without DNA. CDR1 SGHRS and CDR2 YFSETQ come from the germline V gene. The CDR3 extends over 15 amino acids. The CDR3 loop reads CASSPATGRTYEQYF. The full variable domain, in which reference TRBV5-1 and TRBJ2-7 provide the parts outside the CDR3, is KAGVTQTPRYLIKTRGQQVTLSCSPISGHRSVSWYQQTPGQGLQFLFEYFSETQRNKGNFPGRFSGRQFSNSRSEMNVSTLELGDSALYLCASSPATGRTYEQYFGPGTRLTVT.

J is TRBJ2-3 and V is TRBV7-9; the TCRdb D gene call, TRBD2, has no DNA to confirm it. The CDR3 is 16 residues long. Germline V gene lookup returns CDR1 SEHNR and CDR2 FQNEAQ (reference sequence). CDR3 in amino acids: CASSLHGLLSTDTQYF.

This chain links TRBV7-8 with TRBJ2-3. CDR1 is SGHVS and CDR2 is FQNEAQ in the germline V gene. CDR3 length: 16 amino acids. The CDR3 sequence: CASSFPAARSTDTQYF.

The V and J genes are TRBV3-1 and TRBJ2-7; TCRdb proposes TRBD2, but this gene call is untestable without DNA. This CDR3 is built from 17 residues. CDR1 and CDR2 (germline): LGHDT, YNNKEL (reference sequence). The CDR3 sequence: CASSPSPSKVAGSEQYF.

V gene TRBV7-9 combines with J gene TRBJ2-1; TCRdb returns TRBD2, unconfirmable since there is no DNA. This CDR3 region has 16 residues. From germline, CDR1 is SEHNR and CDR2 FQNEAQ (reference sequence). CDR3 residues: CASSNLAGARLSEQFF. The variable domain in full, completed from reference TRBV7-9 and TRBJ2-1, reads DTGVSQNPRHKITKRGQNVTFRCDPISEHNRLYWYRQTLGQGPEFLTYFQNEAQLEKSRLLSDRFSAERPKGSFSTLEIQRTEQGDSAMYLCASSNLAGARLSEQFFGPGTRLTVL.

The rearrangement uses TRBV3-1 and TRBJ2-1; absent DNA, TCRdb's TRBD2 call cannot be checked. The CDR3 spans 16 residues. Germline V gives CDR1 LGHDT, CDR2 YNNKEL (reference sequence). The CDR3 is CASSPGTSLVYNEQFF.

This chain uses TRBV29-1 with TRBJ2-1; no DNA is available, so the TRBD2 call from TCRdb remains unchecked. This CDR3 has 13 residues. Looked up from germline, CDR1 is SQVTM and CDR2 is ANQGSEA. The CDR3 here is CSVRLVPSNEQFF.

CDR3 loop: CASSLQAGWSEQYF. The chain joins TRBV27 to TRBJ2-7; with no DNA, the TCRdb D assignment of TRBD1 cannot be verified. The CDR3 has 14 amino acids. Germline CDR1 reads MNHEY; CDR2 reads SMNVEV (reference sequence).